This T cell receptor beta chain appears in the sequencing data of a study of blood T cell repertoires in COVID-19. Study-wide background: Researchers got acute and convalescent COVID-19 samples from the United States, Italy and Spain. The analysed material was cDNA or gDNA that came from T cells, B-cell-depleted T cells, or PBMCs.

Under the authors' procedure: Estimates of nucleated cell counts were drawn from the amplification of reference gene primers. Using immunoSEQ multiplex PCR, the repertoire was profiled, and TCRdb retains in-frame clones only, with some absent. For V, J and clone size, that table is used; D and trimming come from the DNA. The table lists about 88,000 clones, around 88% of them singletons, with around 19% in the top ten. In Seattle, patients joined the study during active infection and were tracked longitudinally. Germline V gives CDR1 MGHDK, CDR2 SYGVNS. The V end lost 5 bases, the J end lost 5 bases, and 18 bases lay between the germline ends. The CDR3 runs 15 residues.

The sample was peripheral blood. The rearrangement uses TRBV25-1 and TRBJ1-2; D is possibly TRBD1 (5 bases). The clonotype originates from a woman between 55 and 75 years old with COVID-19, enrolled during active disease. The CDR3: CASSPLTAPGYGYTF. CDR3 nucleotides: TGTGCCAGCAGTCCACTGACAGCGCCCGGGTATGGCTACACCTTC.